This passage covers 21 T cell receptor beta chains from one sample sequenced in a study of response to subunit inactivated influenza vaccine. TCRdb processed the RT-PCR reads anew with MiXCR; each CDR3 protein has one entry. The sample holds 700,000 to 800,000 distinct CDR3 sequences, 18% seen once. The source was PBMCs from blood, collected around 5 days after vaccination. Source of these receptors: a man aged 50-59 years who received an inactivated influenza vaccine.

The V call is TRBV20-1, the J call TRBJ1-6; D unclear. V lost 1 base and J 6 bases, leaving 13 bases between the germline ends. The CDR3 runs 15 residues. Germline V gene sequence: CDR1 DFQATT, CDR2 SNEGSKA (reference sequence). CDR3 sequence: CSARVLAELNSPLHF. CDR3 in DNA: TGCAGTGCTAGAGTTCTGGCGGAGCTTAATTCACCCCTCCACTTT.

Ten or more counts support this clonotype. V usage is TRBV29-1 and J usage is TRBJ2-5; TRBD2 matches at 12 bases. The CDR3 loop spans 17 amino acids. V trimming: 0 bases; J trimming: 7 bases; junction bases outside the gene matches: 12. CDR1 and CDR2 from the germline V gene are SQVTM and ANQGSEA. The DNA of the CDR3 is TGCAGCGTTGAAGATGGACTAGCGGGATACCAATTTGGGACCCAGTACTTC. Protein product: CSVEDGLAGYQFGTQYF.

V is TRBV6-2 or TRBV6-3 and J is TRBJ1-4; the D is unclear. V lost 5 bases and J 6 bases, leaving 4 bases between the germline ends. CDR1 MNHEY and CDR2 SVGEGT come from the germline V gene. The CDR3 runs to 11 residues. CDR3 in amino acids: CASSPDEKLFF. The CDR3, as DNA: TGTGCCAGCAGTCCCGATGAAAAACTGTTTTTT.

The gene calls are TRBV7-2 and TRBJ2-1; D may match TRBD1 or TRBD2 (5 bases each). This CDR3 contains 16 residues. Germline V CDR1 and CDR2: SGHTA, FQGNSA. V was pared by 3 bases and J by 10 bases, with 22 bases between. CDR3 nucleotides: TGTGCCAGCAGCTTCGGGGCAGGGAAGGTCATCCGGGAGCAGTTCTTC. It specifies CASSFGAGKVIREQFF.

The genes are TRBV20-1 and TRBJ2-2, with TRBD1 matching 10 bases. The CDR3 covers 15 residues. With V trimmed by 5 bases and J by 3 bases, 6 bases remained unmatched. Per the germline V gene, CDR1 is DFQATT and CDR2 is SNEGSKA (reference sequence). The CDR3 loop is CSAPRDRGYTGELFF. The CDR3 bases are TGCAGTGCTCCTCGGGACAGGGGTTACACCGGGGAGCTGTTTTTT.

The genes are TRBV4-3 and TRBJ2-1; D gene unclear. Trimming stripped 0 bases from V and 0 bases from J, with 15 bases between. CDR1 and CDR2 from the germline V gene are LGHNA and YSLEER. This CDR3 has 18 residues. CDR3 sequence reads: CASSQDPPGFRSYNEQFF. As DNA, the CDR3 is TGCGCCAGCAGCCAAGATCCCCCGGGTTTTCGCTCCTACAATGAGCAGTTCTTC.

This clonotype was counted only a few times. The chain couples TRBV20-1 to TRBJ1-1, with 8 bases that match TRBD1. There are 16 residues in the CDR3. With V trimmed by 0 bases and J by 8 bases, 14 bases remained unmatched. Per germline, CDR1 DFQATT and CDR2 SNEGSKA (reference sequence). DNA of the CDR3: TGCAGTGCTAGAGATATGACCCAGGGGGCGGGCAACGAAGCTTTCTTT. It is translated as CSARDMTQGAGNEAFF.

DNA for the CDR3: TGTGCCACCAGCCCAATCGGGGTCAGCAATCAGCCCCAGCATTTT. It specifies CATSPIGVSNQPQHF. The chain recombines TRBV15 with TRBJ1-5; D is uncertain. V lost 5 bases to trimming and J lost 1 base, with 12 bases between them. The CDR3 has 15 residues. The germline V gene encodes CDR1 LNHNV and CDR2 YYDKDF (reference sequence).

The V call is TRBV7-9, the J call TRBJ2-7; D not certain. CDR3 size: 13 residues. V dropped 1 base and J dropped 5 bases, with 9 bases sitting between them. Germline CDR1 reads SEHNR; CDR2 reads FQNEAQ (reference sequence). DNA for the CDR3: TGTGCCAGCAGCTTAGTCGGGCGCGACGAGCAGTACTTC. Translation gives CASSLVGRDEQYF.

In its sample, this clonotype was seen many times. The J gene is TRBJ2-7, the V gene TRBV7-8; TRBD2 agrees at 8 bases. The CDR3 extends over 16 amino acids. V was clipped by 5 bases and J by 0 bases; unmatched bases: 9. Germline-derived CDR1 and CDR2 are SGHVS and FQNEAQ. The CDR3 DNA reads as TGTGCCAGCAGCATCTTAGCGGGATGGAGCTCCTACGAGCAGTACTTC. The encoded protein is CASSILAGWSSYEQYF. Supplemented by reference TRBV7-8 and TRBJ2-7, the full variable domain reads GAGVSQSPRYKVAKRGQDVALRCDPISGHVSLFWYQQALGQGPEFLTYFQNEAQLDKSGLPSDRFFAERPEGSVSTLKIQRTQQEDSAVYLCASSILAGWSSYEQYFGPGTRLTVT.

This chain connects TRBV20-1 to TRBJ2-1; weak D call: TRBD2 (6 bases). CDR1 DFQATT and CDR2 SNEGSKA come from the germline V gene (reference sequence). The CDR3 runs 14 residues. V dropped 2 bases and J dropped 1 base, with 9 bases sitting between them. Here the CDR3 reads CSARPSGSYNEQFF. CDR3 in DNA: TGCAGTGCTAGACCAAGCGGGTCCTACAATGAGCAGTTCTTC.

The chain carries TRBV9 and TRBJ2-1; possibly TRBD1 for D (6 bases). V lost 4 bases to trimming and J lost 7 bases, with 12 bases between them. The CDR3 is 13 residues long. From germline, CDR1 is SGDLS and CDR2 YYNGEE. The CDR3: CASSPLGANEQFF. In nucleotides, the CDR3 is TGTGCCAGCAGCCCCCTGGGGGCAAATGAGCAGTTCTTC.

Of note for this clonotype: A read error may explain this, as a much larger clone is one base away. This chain links TRBV5-1 with TRBJ2-3; TRBD2 matches at 8 bases. Germline-derived CDR1 and CDR2 are SGHRS and YFSETQ. J was trimmed by 10 bases and V by 5 bases; bases with no gene match: 3. The CDR3 is made up of 11 amino acids. The CDR3 region is CASRPGGAQYF. CDR3 nucleotides: TGCGCCAGCAGGCCGGGAGGGGCGCAGTATTTT.

In its sample, this clonotype was seen a few times. This chain links TRBV20-1 with TRBJ2-1; D tentatively reads TRBD1 or TRBD2 (5 bases each). Between the trimmed V and J ends, which lost 0 bases and 9 bases, there was a span of 18 bases. Germline lookup yields CDR1 DFQATT and CDR2 SNEGSKA (reference sequence). CDR3 size: 15 residues. CDR3 amino acids: CSAREGLLHEGEQFF. The CDR3 nucleotides read TGCAGTGCTAGAGAGGGGCTACTTCATGAGGGTGAGCAGTTCTTC.

The chain recombines TRBV12-3 or TRBV12-4 with TRBJ2-1; D gene unclear. The CDR3 has 16 residues. V was trimmed by 4 bases and J by 0 bases, leaving 13 bases between them. The CDR3 region is CASSSLSLSSYNEQFF. The DNA for the CDR3 is TGTGCCAGCAGTTCCCTCTCGCTTAGCTCCTACAATGAGCAGTTCTTC.

This clonotype was found a few times. The chain is built from TRBV5-1 and TRBJ2-7, with D possibly matching TRBD2 (5 bases). Germline-derived CDR1 and CDR2 are SGHRS and YFSETQ. The ends were cut back, 6 bases at V and 6 bases at J, with 13 bases in the middle. The CDR3 extends over 12 amino acids. The CDR3 sequence: CASNTGIGEQYF. The CDR3 DNA follows: TGCGCCAGCAACACGGGGATCGGCGAGCAGTACTTC.

V is TRBV10-3 and J is TRBJ1-2; tentative D call: TRBD1 (6 bases). The ends were cut back, 3 bases at V and 0 bases at J, with 23 bases in the middle. This CDR3 region has 19 residues. Per the germline V gene, CDR1 is ENHRY and CDR2 is SYGVKD. CDR3 region: CAISDYPTGSPGTNYGYTF. The CDR3 DNA reads as TGTGCCATCAGTGATTATCCTACAGGGTCGCCTGGCACTAACTATGGCTACACCTTC.

The chain has TRBV7-2 and TRBJ2-3; no definite D call. The germline V gene has CDR1 SGHTA and CDR2 FQGNSA. The CDR3 totals 14 residues. V was cut by 5 bases and J by 5 bases, with 14 bases left in between. CDR3 residues: CASSRSMYRDTQYF. CDR3 in DNA: TGTGCCAGCAGCCGGAGCATGTATAGAGATACGCAGTATTTT.

This chain's CDR3 is CASSFAGGLFNEQFF. DNA for the CDR3: TGTGCCAGCAGTTTCGCCGGAGGGCTTTTCAATGAGCAGTTCTTC. This chain uses TRBV12-3 or TRBV12-4 with TRBJ2-1; the D gene is possibly TRBD2 (6 bases). Trimming cost V 3 bases and J 6 bases, with 15 bases left between them. The CDR3 is made up of 15 amino acids.

This chain connects TRBV28 to TRBJ1-5; no reliable D call. The CDR3 runs 14 residues. The germline V gene has CDR1 MDHEN and CDR2 SYDVKM. V dropped 7 bases and J dropped 1 base, with 11 bases sitting between them. The CDR3 nucleotides are TGTGCCAGCAACTCCGGCGGGAGCAATCAGCCCCAGCATTTT. Its translation: CASNSGGSNQPQHF.

This clonotype showed up just a few times. The rearrangement uses TRBV20-1 and TRBJ2-7, with TRBD2 identical over 14 bases. This CDR3 is built from 15 residues. Germline values: CDR1 DFQATT, CDR2 SNEGSKA (reference sequence). CDR3 loop: CSLTSGRARGYEQYF. The CDR3 DNA follows: TGCAGCTTGACTAGCGGGAGGGCCAGGGGGTACGAGCAGTACTTC.